In its sample, the clone carrying this T cell receptor beta chain was seen many times. Its target is not known. TCRbeta library construction was performed incorporating unique molecular identifiers. MiXCR was run by TCRdb on the PCR reads, yielding one entry per CDR3 protein. The sample contains approximately 500,000 distinct CDR3 sequences, roughly a tenth of which appear only once. The data stem from a study of T-cell reconstitution after alpha-beta-depleted transplantation in children. Whole-study findings and limits: Reportedly, only several hundred clones from non-depleted graft cells drove alpha-beta T-cell counts at about two months. High day-60 TCRbeta diversity in some patients came from surviving recipient T cells and thymic progenitors. T-cell counts and diversity at one year following transplant were attributed mainly to newly produced T cells.

The clonotype comes from a child aged 2 to 10 with inherited bone marrow failure, due to receive a stem cell transplant. This sample comprised PBMCs, obtained before TCRalphabeta/CD19-depleted stem cell transplant.

CDR3: CSVANSGRAFNEQYF. CDR3 nucleotides: TGCAGCGTTGCAAATAGCGGGAGGGCCTTCAACGAGCAGTACTTC. The V gene is TRBV29-1, the J gene TRBJ2-7, with 11 bases aligning to TRBD2. Germline V lookup: CDR1 SQVTM, CDR2 ANQGSEA. The CDR3 totals 15 residues. Unmatched junction bases numbered 10, after V lost 4 bases and J lost 5 bases.